A selection of T cell receptor beta chains follows, all from one sample in a study of blood T cell repertoires in COVID-19. Data came from immunoSEQ multiplex PCR; TCRdb stores just in-frame clones and leaves some out. This sample has 90,000 to 130,000 clones; roughly 85% occur once, and the top ten carry 2.4%. Sample: peripheral blood. These receptors originate from a human donor in a cohort sampled during active COVID-19. Each CDR3 is given with its conserved first and last residue. The D gene is left open where the match is weak. Expanded clones are given a class, and other clones once, few, many or no size at all.

D gene	V gene	J gene	clone size	CDR3 DNA	CDR3 protein
.	TRBV14	TRBJ1-6	.	TGTGCCAGCAGTGGGGGGAGCTCCTATAATTCACCCCTCCACTTT	CASSGGSSYNSPLHF
TRBD2	TRBV28	TRBJ2-5	.	TGTGCCAGCAGGGCCGGCCTAGCGGGGGGGCAAGAGACCCAGTACTTC	CASRAGLAGGQETQYF
TRBD1	TRBV7-3	TRBJ1-2	few	TGTGCCAGCAGTAAACAGGGGACGGCCTATGGCTACACCTTC	CASSKQGTAYGYTF
.	TRBV6-1	TRBJ2-1	.	TGTGCCAGCAGTGAAGCGCGGGGACCGTCGGCGGCCTACAATGAGCAGTTCTTC	CASSEARGPSAAYNEQFF
.	TRBV27	TRBJ2-2	.	TGTGCCAGCACATTAGCGGGACAGGGCACCGGGGAGCTGTTTTTT	CASTLAGQGTGELFF
TRBD1	TRBV11-2	TRBJ1-2	.	TGTGCCAGCAGCTTCGGGACAGGGGGGGGAGTGGGCTATGGCTACACCTTC	CASSFGTGGGVGYGYTF
TRBD1	TRBV5-6	TRBJ1-1	few	TGTGCCAGCAGCCCGACAGGGCCGGTAAACACTGAAGCTTTCTTT	CASSPTGPVNTEAFF
TRBD1	TRBV7-6	TRBJ2-6	.	TGTGCCAGCAGGGCGAGACAGGGTCCGCGGTTCAGGGGGGCCAACGTCCTGACTTTC	CASRARQGPRFRGANVLTF
TRBD2	TRBV7-9	TRBJ2-7	once	TGTGCCAGCAGCTTAAAAGCGGGAGTTAATTACGAGCAGTACTTC	CASSLKAGVNYEQYF
.	TRBV3-1/TRBV3-2	TRBJ1-2	.	TGTGCCAGCAGCCAATACATGGGGCGAGACTATGGCTACACCTTC	CASSQYMGRDYGYTF
TRBD1	TRBV19	TRBJ2-2	.	TGTGCCAGTAGTATACCGGGACAGGGGATCACCGGGGAGCTGTTTTTT	CASSIPGQGITGELFF
TRBD1	TRBV9	TRBJ2-5	.	TGTGCCAGCAGCTTCCTGACCCGGGACAGGGGAGTTAAGACCCAGTACTTC	CASSFLTRDRGVKTQYF
.	TRBV19	TRBJ1-5	.	TGTGCCAGTAGTATAGGGGGGCCCTATAGCAATCAGCCCCAGCATTTT	CASSIGGPYSNQPQHF
TRBD1	TRBV4-1	TRBJ1-3	.	TGCGCCAGCAGCCGACAGGGGCTAGTACTCTCTGGAAACACCATATATTTT	CASSRQGLVLSGNTIYF
TRBD2	TRBV2	TRBJ2-3	.	TGTGCCAGCACTCTCTGGGCCGCTAGCGGGTGGGATACGCAGTATTTT	CASTLWAASGWDTQYF
.	TRBV9	TRBJ2-5	.	TGTGCCAGCAGCGTAGGGTTTGTGGGGGGAGTCTCAGAGACCCAGTACTTC	CASSVGFVGGVSETQYF
.	TRBV7-3	TRBJ1-1	.	TGTGCCACCCAGCCGTTCGGTGGAGCTAACACTGAAGCTTTCTTT	CATQPFGGANTEAFF
TRBD1	TRBV7-3	TRBJ2-6	.	TGTGCCAGCAGGTCCGACAGGGACGGGGCCAACGTCCTGACTTTC	CASRSDRDGANVLTF
.	TRBV12-3/TRBV12-4	TRBJ2-7	.	TGTGCCAGCAGTTCTCTCTCCTACGAGCAGTACTTC	CASSSLSYEQYF
.	TRBV4-1	TRBJ2-1	few	TGCGCCAGCAGCCAAGATCAGGAGGGTCGGGATGAGCAGTTCTTC	CASSQDQEGRDEQFF
TRBD2	TRBV4-1	TRBJ2-1	.	TGCGCCAGCAGCCCGGGCCTAGCGGGGGGTAACAATGAGCAGTTCTTC	CASSPGLAGGNNEQFF
.	TRBV19	TRBJ2-3	.	TGTGCCAGTAGTATTGTCCCTACAGATACGCAGTATTTT	CASSIVPTDTQYF